This T cell receptor beta chain was identified in a study of vaccination effects on CD4 cells after COVID-19. Concerning this clone itself: Its antigen is still unknown.

Repertoires were generated with immunoSEQ multiplex PCR, while TCRdb's copy carries only in-frame clones and drops some. The table shows some 70,000 clones, with around 80% occurring only once. Whole-study results and caveats: Of the vaccine-induced clones from healthy vaccinees, merely 1 of 255 recognized common cold coronaviruses as well.

Losses at the gene ends were 2 bases for V and 4 bases for J; bases not matched to a gene: 6. This CDR3 is built from 17 residues. Germline V gene lookup returns CDR1 SGHAT and CDR2 FQNNGV. Sequencing followed a ViraFEST assay step that expanded antigen-specific CD4+ T cells with viral peptide pools. Isolation of CD4+ T cells took place after about nine days of culture. Vaccinees lacked prior SARS-CoV-2 infection and tested negative for nucleocapsid antibodies. PBMC were cultured at some 2.1 million per well with 9 to 10 IU/ml IL-2 and 7.5 to 10 ug/ml peptides. IL-2 medium took the place of half the medium on both days 3 and 7.

This specimen was CD4+ T cells from PBMCs cultured with SARS-CoV-2 spike peptides, taken before COVID-19 vaccination. This chain uses TRBV11-2 with TRBJ1-3; 12 bases map to TRBD1. The TCR originated in a human donor who received a COVID-19 vaccine. As DNA, the CDR3 is TGTGCCAGCAGCTTAATGGGACAGGGGGCTATCGGAAACACCATATATTTT. Protein product: CASSLMGQGAIGNTIYF.